Listed below are T cell receptor beta chains from one sample, sequenced in a study of blood T cell repertoires in COVID-19. Clones were sequenced by immunoSEQ multiplex PCR, and TCRdb holds only the in-frame ones, with some missing. The sample yields under 250,000 clones, roughly 80% seen once. Sequencing input: peripheral blood. All receptors derive from a woman aged 70 to 79 with active or convalescent COVID-19. Both conserved end residues are part of each CDR3. D genes are given only for firm matches. For some rows the clone size is stated as once, few or many, or as a class when expanded; others skip it.

V: TRBV5-6; D: -; J: TRBJ2-5; size: -; DNA: TGTGCCAGCAGCTCCCCCGCGGGAGAGACCCAGTACTTC; CDR3: CASSSPAGETQYF
V: TRBV7-2; D: TRBD1; J: TRBJ2-7; size: -; DNA: TGTGCCAGCAGCTTCGGGACAGCGTTCTACGAGCAGTACTTC; CDR3: CASSFGTAFYEQYF
V: TRBV30; D: -; J: TRBJ2-5; size: -; DNA: TGTGCCTGGAGTGTAGGAGGGACCCAAGAGACCCAGTACTTC; CDR3: CAWSVGGTQETQYF
V: TRBV6-5; D: -; J: TRBJ2-2; size: -; DNA: TGTGCCAGCAGTTACTGGACTGTAACCGGGGAGCTGTTTTTT; CDR3: CASSYWTVTGELFF
V: TRBV2; D: TRBD1; J: TRBJ1-5; size: -; DNA: TGTGCCAGCAATGGACAGGGGAATCAGCCCCAGCATTTT; CDR3: CASNGQGNQPQHF
V: TRBV5-1; D: TRBD1; J: TRBJ2-3; size: -; DNA: TGCGCCAGCAGCCTACAGGGGGGAGCAGATACGCAGTATTTT; CDR3: CASSLQGGADTQYF
V: TRBV7-9; D: -; J: TRBJ1-5; size: once; DNA: TGTGCCAGCAGCCCGCATAGAGAAGGGGGCAATCAGCCCCAGCATTTT; CDR3: CASSPHREGGNQPQHF
V: TRBV5-1; D: -; J: TRBJ2-5; size: -; DNA: TGCGCCAGCAGCCGCGGGTACCAAGAGACCCAGTACTTC; CDR3: CASSRGYQETQYF
V: TRBV20-1; D: TRBD2; J: TRBJ2-7; size: -; DNA: TGCAGTGCTAGTCGGCTAGCGGGGGGACGAGAGCAGTACTTC; CDR3: CSASRLAGGREQYF
V: TRBV15; D: -; J: TRBJ2-3; size: -; DNA: TGTGCCACCAGTCCGGAGGACGGCACAGATACGCAGTATTTT; CDR3: CATSPEDGTDTQYF
V: TRBV5-1; D: -; J: TRBJ2-5; size: -; DNA: TGCGCCAGCAGCTTGGGGACAGCTGATCAAGAGACCCAGTACTTC; CDR3: CASSLGTADQETQYF
V: TRBV14; D: -; J: TRBJ2-7; size: -; DNA: TGTGCCAGCAGCTGGGGAGCGGGTGCCTACGAGCAGTACTTC; CDR3: CASSWGAGAYEQYF
V: TRBV7-7; D: TRBD2; J: TRBJ2-1; size: -; DNA: TGTGCTAGCAGCTTAGCCGGGACTAGCAGCGATGAGCAGTTCTTC; CDR3: CASSLAGTSSDEQFF
V: TRBV11-2; D: TRBD1; J: TRBJ2-5; size: once; DNA: TGTGCCAGCAGCTGGACAGGGGCCCGGGAGACCCAGTACTTC; CDR3: CASSWTGARETQYF
V: TRBV28; D: -; J: TRBJ1-5; size: -; DNA: TGTGCCAGCAGTTTGATAGTTCAGCCCCAGCATTTT; CDR3: CASSLIVQPQHF
V: TRBV4-3; D: -; J: TRBJ1-6; size: -; DNA: TGCGCCAGCAGCCAAGACCCCAGGGGACCGCTGAGCTCCTATAATTCACCCCTCCACTTT; CDR3: CASSQDPRGPLSSYNSPLHF
V: TRBV18; D: TRBD1; J: TRBJ2-5; size: -; DNA: TGTGCCAGCTCTCCCCCGGACAGGGGACAGCAGACCCAGTACTTC; CDR3: CASSPPDRGQQTQYF
V: TRBV5-1; D: TRBD1; J: TRBJ1-4; size: -; DNA: TGCGCCAGCAGCGACGGACAGGGTTCCAATGAAAAACTGTTTTTT; CDR3: CASSDGQGSNEKLFF
V: TRBV7-9; D: -; J: TRBJ2-5; size: -; DNA: TGTGCCAGCAGCATACTACAGGGTTACCAAGAGACCCAGTACTTC; CDR3: CASSILQGYQETQYF
V: TRBV21-1; D: -; J: TRBJ1-5; size: -; DNA: TGTGCCAGCAGCCCTCGGGAAGGCCGGGGGACTTATAGCAATCAGCCCCAGCATTTT; CDR3: CASSPREGRGTYSNQPQHF
V: TRBV5-4; D: -; J: TRBJ1-3; size: -; DNA: TGTGCCAGCAGCTCCCCTAGTATGGGAAACACCATATATTTT; CDR3: CASSSPSMGNTIYF
V: TRBV5-6; D: TRBD1; J: TRBJ1-2; size: -; DNA: TGTGCCAGCAGCTTGGGACAGGGAGACGGCTACACCTTC; CDR3: CASSLGQGDGYTF
V: TRBV28; D: -; J: TRBJ1-3; size: -; DNA: TGTGCCAGCAGATCCCCGTCCAGTGGGCACGGAAACACCATATATTTT; CDR3: CASRSPSSGHGNTIYF
V: TRBV5-1; D: -; J: TRBJ2-3; size: -; DNA: TGCGCCAGCAAGGGGGGGACTAGCACAGATACGCAGTATTTT; CDR3: CASKGGTSTDTQYF
V: TRBV5-1; D: TRBD1; J: TRBJ2-5; size: -; DNA: TGCGCCAGCAGCTTGGCACAGGGGAGAGAGACCCAGTACTTC; CDR3: CASSLAQGRETQYF
V: TRBV11-2; D: TRBD1; J: TRBJ1-2; size: -; DNA: TGTGCCAGCAGGTTGACAGGGAACTATGGCTACACCTTC; CDR3: CASRLTGNYGYTF
V: TRBV3-1/TRBV3-2; D: -; J: TRBJ1-2; size: few; DNA: TGTGCCAGCAGCCACTCCTCTGAGGCGACCTATGGCTACACCTTC; CDR3: CASSHSSEATYGYTF
V: TRBV27; D: TRBD2; J: TRBJ2-5; size: -; DNA: TGTGCCAGCAGTACCGAAGCGGGGGGGAATCAGGCCCAGTACTTC; CDR3: CASSTEAGGNQAQYF
V: TRBV7-3; D: TRBD2; J: TRBJ2-3; size: -; DNA: TGTGCCAGCAGCTTCGATAGCGGGGGGTCTGATACGCAGTATTTT; CDR3: CASSFDSGGSDTQYF
V: TRBV3-1/TRBV3-2; D: TRBD1; J: TRBJ1-4; size: -; DNA: TGTGCCAGCACCAAGGGACAGGGAGGGGAAAAACTGTTTTTT; CDR3: CASTKGQGGEKLFF
V: TRBV6-1; D: -; J: TRBJ1-3; size: few; DNA: TGTGCCAGCAGTGAACTTCGACAGGGAAACACCATATATTTT; CDR3: CASSELRQGNTIYF
V: TRBV19; D: TRBD1; J: TRBJ2-2; size: -; DNA: TGTGCCAGTAGGACAGGGGGCTCCGGGGAGCTGTTTTTT; CDR3: CASRTGGSGELFF
V: TRBV7-9; D: TRBD1; J: TRBJ2-7; size: few; DNA: TGTGCCAGCAGCCCTGCGGCGACAGGGGTAAACGACGAGCAGTACTTC; CDR3: CASSPAATGVNDEQYF
V: TRBV28; D: -; J: TRBJ1-5; size: -; DNA: TGTGCCAGCAGTTTTTTAGAAAGAGATCAGCCCCAGCATTTT; CDR3: CASSFLERDQPQHF
V: TRBV5-6; D: TRBD2; J: TRBJ2-1; size: -; DNA: TGTGCCAGCAGCTCGTTGTGGCTAGCGGGGAATGAGCAGTTCTTC; CDR3: CASSSLWLAGNEQFF
V: TRBV29-1; D: -; J: TRBJ2-2; size: -; DNA: TGCAGCGTTCTCCTCGGGACACCGAACACCGGGGAGCTGTTTTTT; CDR3: CSVLLGTPNTGELFF
V: TRBV30; D: TRBD1; J: TRBJ1-2; size: -; DNA: TGTGCCTGGATAGAAACAGGGGGCTATGGCTACACCTTC; CDR3: CAWIETGGYGYTF
V: TRBV30; D: TRBD2; J: TRBJ2-1; size: -; DNA: TGTGCCTGGAGTGCAATTCCAGGACTAGCGAACAATGAGCAGTTCTTC; CDR3: CAWSAIPGLANNEQFF
V: TRBV7-3; D: -; J: TRBJ1-5; size: -; DNA: TGTGCCAGCAGCTTATCGGCTAAAGGACAGCTAAATCAGCCCCAGCATTTT; CDR3: CASSLSAKGQLNQPQHF